The 30 T cell receptor beta chains below come from one sample, sequenced in a study of blood T cell repertoires in COVID-19. Data came from immunoSEQ multiplex PCR; TCRdb stores just in-frame clones and leaves some out. The repertoire holds 100,000 to 150,000 clones, with around 82% as singletons. The specimen was peripheral blood. The receptors here all came from a human donor in a cohort sampled during active COVID-19.

This clone appeared once. The rearrangement joins TRBV18 to TRBJ1-2; TRBD1 agrees at 12 bases. The CDR3 has 13 amino acids. The V gene end was trimmed by 4 bases and the J gene end by 8 bases; junction bases not matched to a gene: 2. The germline gives CDR1 KGHSH, CDR2 LQKENI. The CDR3 protein is CASSLGTGGGYTF. The CDR3 DNA is TGTGCCAGCTCACTTGGGACAGGGGGCGGCTACACCTTC.

J is TRBJ2-3 and V is TRBV4-3; the D gene is possibly TRBD1 (6 bases). Germline CDR1 and CDR2: LGHNA and YSLEER. V was pared by 0 bases and J by 4 bases, with 17 bases between. The CDR3 sequence is 17 residues long. The CDR3 here is CASSQDPDSSLADTQYF. The CDR3 nucleotides are TGCGCCAGCAGCCAAGACCCGGACAGTAGTCTTGCAGATACGCAGTATTTT.

This clone was seen a handful of times. This chain uses TRBV7-6 with TRBJ2-2; no definite D call. Germline-derived CDR1 and CDR2 are SGHVS and FNYEAQ. The CDR3 extends over 15 amino acids. V gave up 2 bases and J gave up 1 base, with 8 bases separating them. The CDR3 protein is CASSLNPGNTGELFF. The CDR3, as DNA: TGTGCCAGCAGCTTAAATCCAGGGAACACCGGGGAGCTGTTTTTT.

This chain uses TRBV2 with TRBJ1-2; TRBD1 aligns across 12 bases. Germline trimming cut 6 bases from V and 3 bases from J; bases unmatched to any gene: 8. The CDR3 contains 16 residues. Germline V gene lookup returns CDR1 SNHLY and CDR2 FYNNEI. The CDR3 DNA is TGTGCCAGCAGCGACCCCGGGACAGGGGGCGACTATGGCTACACCTTC. It yields the protein CASSDPGTGGDYGYTF. The complete variable domain, with remaining parts taken from reference TRBV2 and TRBJ1-2, reads EPEVTQTPSHQVTQMGQEVILRCVPISNHLYFYWYRQILGQKVEFLVSFYNNEISEKSEIFDDQFSVERPDGSNFTLKIRSTKLEDSAMYFCASSDPGTGGDYGYTFGSGTRLTVV.

J is TRBJ2-7 and V is TRBV5-4; 11 bases fit TRBD2. Germline-derived CDR1 and CDR2 are SGHNT and YYREEE (reference sequence). There are 16 residues in the CDR3. J gave up 3 bases and V 0 bases, and 5 bases lay outside the gene matches. As DNA, the CDR3 is TGTGCCAGCAGCTTGGCCGGGACTAGCGGCGTCTACGAGCAGTACTTC. This codes for CASSLAGTSGVYEQYF.

The rearrangement links TRBV23-1 to TRBJ2-1; D is possibly TRBD2 (5 bases). TRBV23-1 qualifies as an ORF whose function is uncertain. This CDR3 is built from 16 residues. With 3 bases removed from V and 0 bases from J, the gap between germline ends came to 12 bases. The CDR3 protein is CASSHGGLNSYNEQFF. DNA for the CDR3: TGCGCCAGCAGTCACGGCGGACTTAACTCCTACAATGAGCAGTTCTTC.

This sequence joins TRBV6-6 and TRBJ1-1; D not certain. Trimming took off 6 bases at V and 0 bases at J, with 11 bases between the two ends. This CDR3 is 14 amino acids long. Germline values: CDR1 MNHNY, CDR2 SVGAGI (reference sequence). CDR3 in amino acids: CASRFGEMNTEAFF. The CDR3 DNA is TGTGCCAGCAGATTCGGGGAGATGAACACTGAAGCTTTCTTT.

A few counts support this clone. The chain joins TRBV5-1 to TRBJ1-1; perhaps TRBD1 as D (6 bases). CDR1 SGHRS and CDR2 YFSETQ come from the germline V gene. V was shortened by 1 base and J by 4 bases, with 17 bases between the two germline ends. The CDR3 is made up of 16 amino acids. The DNA for the CDR3 is TGCGCCAGCAGCTTGTGGGGGACAACGACAACCACTGAAGCTTTCTTT. It specifies CASSLWGTTTTTEAFF.

The chain joins TRBV5-1 to TRBJ1-6; 7 nucleotides line up with TRBD1. The CDR3 spans 15 residues. Germline CDR1 and CDR2: SGHRS and YFSETQ. With 2 bases clipped from V and 5 bases from J, the junction kept 4 bases outside the gene matches. The CDR3 loop is CASSFRGQDNSPLHF. CDR3 bases: TGCGCCAGCAGCTTCCGCGGACAGGATAATTCACCCCTCCACTTT.

A single count supports this clone. The chain uses TRBV2 and TRBJ2-5; 10 bases fit TRBD2. The V segment lost 1 base and the J segment 0 bases; nucleotides outside the gene matches: 5. Per the germline V gene, CDR1 is SNHLY and CDR2 is FYNNEI. The CDR3 sequence is 17 residues long. The CDR3 loop is CASSEGPLAGDQETQYF. The CDR3 DNA sequence: TGTGCCAGCAGTGAAGGCCCCCTAGCGGGGGACCAAGAGACCCAGTACTTC.

V usage is TRBV25-1 and J usage is TRBJ2-5; D may be TRBD2 (5 bases). The germline CDR1 and CDR2 sequences are MGHDK and SYGVNS. This CDR3 spans 14 amino acids. Trimming removed 3 bases from V and 2 bases from J, with 10 bases in between. CDR3 loop: CASSDRRVQETQYF. CDR3 DNA: TGTGCCAGCAGTGACAGGCGGGTACAAGAGACCCAGTACTTC. The variable domain in full, with the rest retrieved from reference TRBV25-1 and TRBJ2-5, is EADIYQTPRYLVIGTGKKITLECSQTMGHDKMYWYQQDPGMELHLIHYSYGVNSTEKGDLSSESTVSRIRTEHFPLTLESARPSHTSQYLCASSDRRVQETQYFGPGTRLLVL.

The chain recombines TRBV6-5 with TRBJ1-2; D unclear. Germline CDR1 MNHEY, CDR2 SVGAGI. The CDR3 loop spans 13 amino acids. The V end was cut by 0 bases, the J end by 2 bases, with 4 bases between. The CDR3 is CASSYSRNYGYTF. The DNA for the CDR3 is TGTGCCAGCAGTTACTCGAGAAACTATGGCTACACCTTC.

This rearrangement joins TRBV2 to TRBJ2-7, with TRBD1 matching 9 bases. Germline CDR1 reads SNHLY; CDR2 reads FYNNEI. Unmatched junction bases numbered 5, after V lost 3 bases and J lost 5 bases. The CDR3 runs 14 residues. Here the CDR3 reads CASSDGQGTNEQYF. The CDR3 DNA sequence: TGTGCCAGCAGTGACGGACAGGGGACAAACGAGCAGTACTTC.

The chain joins TRBV7-9 to TRBJ1-2, with D maybe TRBD1 (5 bases). Germline CDR1 and CDR2: SEHNR and FQNEAQ (reference sequence). The CDR3 is 15 amino acids. Trimming removed 5 bases at V and 4 bases at J, with 17 bases between. The CDR3 loop is CASSQDNPPSYGYTF. In DNA form, the CDR3 reads TGTGCCAGCAGCCAGGACAACCCTCCTAGCTATGGCTACACCTTC.

The chain uses TRBV6-5 and TRBJ2-7, with TRBD1 as a possible D gene (5 bases). This CDR3 is 13 amino acids long. Germline V CDR1 and CDR2: MNHEY, SVGAGI. V dropped 6 bases and J dropped 2 bases, with 11 bases sitting between them. Here the CDR3 DNA reads TGTGCCAGCAGGCGGACAAGCCCCTACGAGCAGTACTTC. As protein: CASRRTSPYEQYF.

In DNA, the CDR3 is TGTGCCAGCGCCGGGGACTCCGTCCGGGTGCAGTACTTC. Its translation is CASAGDSVRVQYF. The chain recombines TRBV2 with TRBJ2-7, with D possibly being TRBD2 (6 bases). This CDR3 contains 13 residues. The V end was cut by 8 bases, the J end by 9 bases, with 20 bases between. Per the germline V gene, CDR1 is SNHLY and CDR2 is FYNNEI.

The chain combines TRBV19 with TRBJ2-3, with 11 nucleotides matching TRBD2. This CDR3 contains 17 residues. Trimming took 5 bases from V and 1 from J; bases not matched to a gene: 8. Germline lookup yields CDR1 LNHDA and CDR2 SQIVND (reference sequence). The CDR3 loop is CASSAQPGLAGTDTQYF. Written as DNA, the CDR3 is TGTGCCAGTAGTGCTCAACCGGGACTAGCGGGCACAGATACGCAGTATTTT.

This rearrangement joins TRBV3-1 (or the pseudogene TRBV3-2) to TRBJ2-3, with TRBD2 matching over 7 bases. This CDR3 is built from 15 residues. The germline CDR1 and CDR2 sequences are LGHDT and YNNKEL (reference sequence). V dropped 4 bases and J dropped 0; count of bases not matched to a gene: 4. In DNA, the CDR3 is TGTGCCAGCAGCCCCCGGACTAGTAGCACAGATACGCAGTATTTT. Protein: CASSPRTSSTDTQYF.

CDR3 residues: CASSPLAGGYNEQFF. The CDR3 coding sequence is TGTGCCAGCAGCCCACTAGCGGGGGGCTACAATGAGCAGTTCTTC. This chain connects TRBV7-2 to TRBJ2-1; 12 positions match TRBD2. The CDR3 spans 15 residues. V lost 5 bases, J lost 3 bases, and 2 bases stayed unmatched. CDR1 SGHTA and CDR2 FQGNSA come from the germline V gene.

The gene calls are TRBV5-6 and TRBJ2-7; D not resolved. V shed 0 bases and J shed 3 bases, with 13 bases lying between them. The CDR3 is 15 residues long. CDR1 and CDR2 from the germline V gene are SGHDT and YYEEEE. This chain's CDR3 is CASSLARNPGYEQYF. The CDR3 DNA sequence: TGTGCCAGCAGCTTGGCCCGCAATCCCGGCTACGAGCAGTACTTC. Based on the CDR3 plus reference TRBV5-6 and TRBJ2-7, the full variable domain is DAGVTQSPTHLIKTRGQQVTLRCSPKSGHDTVSWYQQALGQGPQFIFQYYEEEERQRGNFPDRFSGHQFPNYSSELNVNALLLGDSALYLCASSLARNPGYEQYFGPGTRLTVT.

A few counts support this clone. The gene calls are TRBV5-1 and TRBJ2-1, with 8 positions matching TRBD2. This CDR3 region has 16 residues. J gave up 4 bases and V 7 bases, and 13 bases lay outside the gene matches. CDR1 is SGHRS, CDR2 YFSETQ, per germline. CDR3 amino acids: CASHRGSGGGYNEQFF. The DNA of the CDR3 is TGCGCCAGCCACCGGGGTTCCGGGGGGGGTTACAATGAGCAGTTCTTC.

This rearrangement joins TRBV6-5 to TRBJ2-2; a possible D gene is TRBD2 (5 bases). CDR3 size: 14 residues. Trimming pared 10 bases from V and 2 bases from J, leaving 14 bases between. Germline-derived CDR1 and CDR2 are MNHEY and SVGAGI. The CDR3 loop is CATGGSLNTGELFF. DNA of the CDR3: TGTGCCACCGGAGGCAGCCTTAACACCGGGGAGCTGTTTTTT.

The J gene is TRBJ2-5, the V gene TRBV12-5; a possible D gene is TRBD2 (7 bases). This CDR3 contains 16 residues. Between the trimmed V and J ends, which lost 4 bases and 0 bases, there was a span of 15 bases. CDR1 is LGHNT and CDR2 is FRNRAP in the germline V gene. CDR3 protein: CASGWRGRWDQETQYF. The CDR3 region has the DNA TGTGCTAGTGGTTGGCGGGGGCGGTGGGACCAAGAGACCCAGTACTTC. The whole variable domain, remainder taken from reference TRBV12-5 and TRBJ2-5, is DARVTQTPRHKVTEMGQEVTMRCQPILGHNTVFWYRQTMMQGLELLAYFRNRAPLDDSGMPKDRFSAEMPDATLATLKIQPSEPRDSAVYFCASGWRGRWDQETQYFGPGTRLLVL.

This clone was picked up one time. This rearrangement joins TRBV7-2 to TRBJ1-5; D remains unclear. Germline CDR1 is SGHTA and CDR2 is FQGNSA. The CDR3 loop spans 12 amino acids. Trimming stripped 4 bases from V and 3 bases from J, with 4 bases between. CDR3 region: CASSSYNQPQHF. The DNA of the CDR3 is TGTGCCAGCAGCTCTTACAATCAGCCCCAGCATTTT. The full variable domain, completed using reference TRBV7-2 and TRBJ1-5, is GAGVSQSPSNKVTEKGKDVELRCDPISGHTALYWYRQSLGQGLEFLIYFQGNSAPDKSGLPSDRFSAERTGGSVSTLTIQRTQQEDSAVYLCASSSYNQPQHFGDGTRLSIL.

This clone was counted only a few times. This sequence joins TRBV27 and TRBJ2-7; D remains ambiguous. This CDR3 region has 13 residues. V dropped 3 bases and J dropped 5 bases, with 11 bases sitting between them. Germline CDR1 and CDR2: MNHEY and SMNVEV (reference sequence). The CDR3 region has the DNA TGTGCCAGCAGTTTCTCGCATAGCCACGAGCAGTACTTC. Protein product: CASSFSHSHEQYF.

This chain uses TRBV10-2 with TRBJ2-5; TRBD2 is a possible D gene (6 bases). This CDR3 contains 15 residues. Germline V gene lookup returns CDR1 WSHSY and CDR2 SAAADI. V gave up 0 bases and J gave up 2 bases, with 10 bases separating them. CDR3 bases: TGCGCCAGCAGTGAGTCGATGGGGGGTCAAGAGACCCAGTACTTC. Translation gives CASSESMGGQETQYF.

There are a few counts of this clone. The V and J genes are TRBV4-3 and TRBJ1-4; D possibly corresponds to TRBD1 (5 bases). Germline CDR1 reads LGHNA; CDR2 reads YSLEER. Trimming took off 0 bases at V and 7 bases at J, with 12 bases between the two ends. CDR3 length equals 15 residues. CDR3 bases: TGCGCCAGCAGCCAAGATATGGCAGGGTCTGAAAAACTGTTTTTT. Translated, it gives CASSQDMAGSEKLFF.

This chain connects TRBV14 to TRBJ2-2; D is unresolved. V shed 0 bases and J shed 6 bases, with 14 bases lying between them. CDR3 size: 16 residues. From germline, CDR1 is SGHDN and CDR2 FVKESK. The CDR3 region is CASSQDRLVVAGELFF. The DNA for the CDR3 is TGTGCCAGCAGCCAAGATCGGCTAGTGGTTGCCGGGGAGCTGTTTTTT.

V usage is TRBV6-2 or TRBV6-3 and J usage is TRBJ1-1; TRBD1 aligns across 7 bases. Germline CDR1 is MNHEY and CDR2 is SVGEGT. The CDR3 spans 15 residues. J gave up 10 bases and V 5 bases, and 16 bases lay outside the gene matches. CDR3 sequence (DNA): TGTGCCAGCAGTCCGCCGGGACGCAGGGGGTGGGGAGCTTTCTTT. It encodes CASSPPGRRGWGAFF.

V is TRBV29-1 and J is TRBJ2-3; no reliable D call. In germline, CDR1 is SQVTM, CDR2 ANQGSEA. CDR3 length: 13 residues. V shed 3 bases and J shed 2 bases, with 9 bases lying between them. The CDR3 sequence is CSVDERFTDTQYF. CDR3 coding DNA: TGCAGCGTTGACGAGAGGTTCACAGATACGCAGTATTTT.